This T cell receptor (beta chain) was observed in a study of T cell responses to AZD1222 COVID-19 vaccine (dated by TCRdb to the early 2020s). Background on the whole study: A total of 233 trial participants underwent TCR sequencing, of whom under 220 had received two doses of AZD1222 and around 26 had received two doses of the MenACWY control vaccine. Trial participants were enrolled by age into subgroups of 18-55, 56-69 and 70-plus years, and around 150, 28 and 57 TCR-sequenced participants, respectively, were included in these subgroups.

On the study overall, not on this receptor specifically: Conclusions about previously exposed vaccinees are limited, since just a handful of AZD1222 recipients were seropositive for SARS-CoV-2 at baseline. No day 14 peak-response samples were available, so repertoires were characterized only after the peak T cell response. Reportedly, close to half of the unique spike-specific TCRs recognized epitopes lying outside the regions that are mutated in the B.1.351 and B.1.1.7 variants. Most participants were white British and females outnumbered males, and the authors suggested that clonal diversity may have been underestimated. The 56-69-year group was small, and its depth increase did not reach significance, likely because of low power. Vaccine-associated CD4 TCRs spanned the whole spike protein, with dominant responses in regions 160-218 and 743-854. After two AZD1222 doses, both the breadth and the depth of spike-specific TCRs were significantly higher than at day 0 and than in MenACWY recipients.

A word on this clone: The antigen it recognizes is unknown. Base qualities are not provided; no much larger clone lies one nucleotide away.

From the cysteine through the phenylalanine, the CDR3 covers 15 amino acids. Only the CDR3 portion is preserved as DNA: 45 bases, with reading frame beginning at the first base. The V and J ends are trimmed by 2 bases and 0 bases, leaving 12 bases between them. Reading the germline V gene gives CDR1 SGDLS and CDR2 YYNGEE. Reading the label with the study, this specimen's time point is: about 28 days (+/-7) after the second vaccine dose. AZD1222 recipients given second doses at about 4 weeks or at about 12 weeks were pooled, since spike-specific TCR depth and breadth were not found to differ between the two schedules. Samples from vaccinated people were obtained from the UK trials COV001 and COV002, which included a single-blind randomized controlled phase 2/3 trial of AZD1222 (ChAdOx1 nCoV-19) in healthy adults. For TCRbeta chain sequencing, PBMC samples were collected from trial participants at day 0 and at day 28 after the second dose.

The CDR3 regions of human TCRbeta chains were subjected to immunosequencing. The original methods were these. TCRs in the repertoires were matched against a reference library of SARS-CoV-2-specific TCRs that had been generated with the MIRA antigen-specificity platform. Breadth meant the fraction of unique TCRs that were SARS-CoV-2-associated, whereas depth meant the fraction of total T cells that were SARS-CoV-2-associated. Using the MIRA data, each spike-specific TCR was mapped to the spike region that the TCR reacts to and placed in a CD4 or CD8 class. Log10-transformed breadth and depth values were compared by one-way ANOVA with Sidak's multiple comparisons tests. TCRdb obtained this table from immuneACCESS and retained in-frame rearrangements with V and J assigned. These tables miss some clones; where compared with another copy, unresolved V genes account for less than half of the shortfall, and the remainder is unexplained. Clonal size and the V and J genes are those of that table, whereas D and trimming came from the DNA. The sample table lists about 180,000 clones, 70% to 90% of them with a count of one. The biggest ten clones account for around a tenth of the sample.

The clonotype comes from an adult who received the AZD1222 COVID-19 vaccine. Sequences were derived from peripheral blood, sampled 28 days after the second AZD1222 dose. Recombination connected TRBV9 to TRBJ2-7, with no confident D gene call. The sequenced DNA is TGTGCCAGCAGCGTGTCATGGGCGTCCTCCTACGAGCAGTACTTC. Translated, it gives CASSVSWASSYEQYF.